This T cell receptor beta chain was identified during a study of T cells in Graves' hyperthyroidism and ophthalmopathy (dated by TCRdb to the late 2010s). In terms of the full investigation: Peripheral blood samples were taken at the time of initial diagnosis, prior to any treatment. A discovery cohort of about a hundred patients, roughly 45 with Graves' ophthalmopathy and roughly 59 with stable Graves' hyperthyroidism, was used to find distinguishing TCR V-J signatures. Whether ophthalmopathy could be predicted prospectively was tested in an independent validation cohort made up of 18 to 20 hyperthyroidism patients plus 17 patients who later progressed to ophthalmopathy. The approximately 100 discovery patients were divided at random into training and test sets in a 7:3 ratio. In addition, the study compared T-cell repertoires in thyroid tissue and in blood from roughly six Graves' hyperthyroidism patients. After sampling, hyperthyroidism patients received methimazole starting at 30 mg daily, and ophthalmopathy patients received high-dose intravenous methylprednisolone. The paper describes TCR Vbeta CDR3 sequencing of around 140 peripheral blood samples, made up of approximately 40 ophthalmopathy patients, 70 to 75 hyperthyroidism patients and roughly 17 progressor patients.

The TCR beta CDR3 regions were amplified from the RNA transcripts. The TCR CDR3 was subjected to a first round of RT-PCR using the HTBI primer set and the Qiagen OneStep RT-PCR kit. A second multiplex PCR round built the libraries, followed by size selection and purification. Paired-end sequencing of the libraries was performed with 100 bp reads on an Illumina HiSeq2000. In the authors' own workflow: SOAPnuke was used to process the raw data, throwing out any read that contained adapters or uncalled bases, had a mean Phred below 15, or lacked an exact constant-primer or identifier match. COPE v1.2.5 was used to merge high-quality paired reads, and clonotypes were defined as unique nucleotide sequences. MiTCR v1.1 was used to align the clonotypes against IMGT TRBV, TRBD and TRBJ reference segments. The analysis included only V-J combinations with a frequency above 0.0001, which together covered 98% to 99.2% of the repertoires. The TCS score was defined as the ratio of F50 (clonal expansion) to E x V (chaos), calculated using BLOSUM62-based TCRdist between CDR3 peptides within each V-J. Welch's t-statistics and random forest reduced 500 to 550 V-J features to 13, which were used in a naive Bayes classifier (R e1071). Thyroid-blood repertoire similarity was quantified with the Morisita-Horn index. TCRdb ran its own pipeline on the public reads, namely fastp trimming at Q25 and MiXCR clone calling, and kept in-frame beta chains. Identical CDR3 protein sequences are pooled into one entry, listed with their most common genes and DNA. The authors' filters were not applied to this entry. This sample lists roughly 100,000 distinct CDR3 sequences; approximately 50% were detected once. Roughly 25% of the sample is taken by the ten largest.

Relative to germline, V is 3 bases shorter and J is 2 bases shorter, with 7 bases between their ends. The germline V gene encodes CDR1 SQVTM and CDR2 ANQGSEA. The CDR3 starts with the cysteine, ends with the phenylalanine, and has 12 residues. Left in the record is the CDR3 DNA by itself, 36 bases read in frame from the first base. A patient counted as having stable Graves' hyperthyroidism if no progression to ophthalmopathy occurred over 18 months of follow-up. The hyperthyroidism patients were between 18 and 65 years old and newly diagnosed, with a disease duration of less than 2 months. Patients with uncontrolled infections, other autoimmune diseases, pregnancy or lactation were excluded. Diagnoses relied on clinical symptoms, serum thyroxine and TRAb, thyroid ultrasound and orbital computed tomography. Ficoll-Paque density gradient centrifugation was used to isolate PBMCs from approximately 10 ml of fresh peripheral blood. Total RNA was extracted with Trizol reagent, and quality was checked on an Agilent 2100 Bioanalyzer.

Results and caveats for the whole study, not just this receptor: During validation, the model predicted progression to ophthalmopathy a median of approximately 6.5 months ahead of onset, with 70.59% sensitivity and 72% to 80% specificity. Most expanded thyroid clonotypes (frequency above 0.001) were also detected in blood, a finding suggesting that blood repertoires may reflect thyroid immune responses. Sample size was not statistically predetermined, and blinding of investigators to group allocation was not performed. A model built on a 13 V-J signature distinguished ophthalmopathy from stable hyperthyroidism, reaching over 85% sensitivity and 81% to 83% specificity in cross-validation and 80%/75% in testing.

With respect to this clonotype: Its antigen remains undetermined. Within one base of it there is no much larger clone, and no base qualities were kept.

The receptor comes from a man between 40 and 49 years old with Graves' hyperthyroidism. The sample consisted of blood. The chain employs TRBV29-1 and TRBJ1-1; the D segment cannot be called with confidence. At the DNA level, the sequence is TGCAGCGTTGAGACCCGTAACACTGAAGCTTTCTTT. This is translated as CSVETRNTEAFF.